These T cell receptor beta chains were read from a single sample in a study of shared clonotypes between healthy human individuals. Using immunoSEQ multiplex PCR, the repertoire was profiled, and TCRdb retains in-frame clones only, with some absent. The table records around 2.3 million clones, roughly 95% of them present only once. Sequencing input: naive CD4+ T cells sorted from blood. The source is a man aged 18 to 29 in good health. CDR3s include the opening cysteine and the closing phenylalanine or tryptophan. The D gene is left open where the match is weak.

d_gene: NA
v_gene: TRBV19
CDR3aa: CASSIVTNQETQYF

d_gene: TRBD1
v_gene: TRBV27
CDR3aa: CASSRDRGAEAFF

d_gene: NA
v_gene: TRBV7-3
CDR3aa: CASSFDRRNTEAFF

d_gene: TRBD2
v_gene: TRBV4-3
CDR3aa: CATPATGTSVSYEQYF

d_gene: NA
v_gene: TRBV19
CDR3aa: CASSAYRVGETQYF

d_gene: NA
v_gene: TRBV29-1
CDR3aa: CSVATGRAYEQYF

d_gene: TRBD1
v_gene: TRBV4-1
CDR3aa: CASSQKGVTGQGNTGELFF

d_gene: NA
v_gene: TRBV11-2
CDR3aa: CASSPLGGNMYGELFF

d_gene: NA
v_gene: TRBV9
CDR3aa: CASSASSGQTNEQYF

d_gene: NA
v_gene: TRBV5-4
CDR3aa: CASSSTGGQRTDTQYF

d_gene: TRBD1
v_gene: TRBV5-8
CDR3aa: CASCSGTGVNNEKLFF

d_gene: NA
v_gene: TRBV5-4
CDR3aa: CASSLSGTGNTIYF

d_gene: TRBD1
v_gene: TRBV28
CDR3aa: CASSGTGQGDTEAFF

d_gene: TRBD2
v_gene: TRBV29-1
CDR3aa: CSVSLAGGTMDEQFF

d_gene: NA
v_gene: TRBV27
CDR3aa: CASRTLMGWNQPQHF

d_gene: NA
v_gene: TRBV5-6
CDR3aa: CASSDWVSPSTDTQYF

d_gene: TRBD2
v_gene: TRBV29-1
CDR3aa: CSVVGASGGYEQFF

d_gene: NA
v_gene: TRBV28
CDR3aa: CASRVGPTDTQYF

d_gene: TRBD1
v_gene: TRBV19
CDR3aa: CASSTQRQGTYNEQFF

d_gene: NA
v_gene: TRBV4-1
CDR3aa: CASSQEQGSNYGYTF

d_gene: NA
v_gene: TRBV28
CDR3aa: CASTNTWTGSSYNSPLHF

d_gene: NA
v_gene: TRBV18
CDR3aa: CASSPSAGRETQYF

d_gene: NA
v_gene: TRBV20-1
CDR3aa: CSAKGEHGYTF

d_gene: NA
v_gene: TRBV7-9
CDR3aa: CASSPLGGAGRNQPQHF

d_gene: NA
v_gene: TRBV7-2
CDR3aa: CASSLAGFEAFF

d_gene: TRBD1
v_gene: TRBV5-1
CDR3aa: CASSSPGQGIGYTF

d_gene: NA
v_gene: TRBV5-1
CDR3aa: CASSLTPLGDTEAFF

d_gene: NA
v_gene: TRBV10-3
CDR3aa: CAISESGGAGYGYTF

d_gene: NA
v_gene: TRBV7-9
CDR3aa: CASSQEYGVNTEAFF

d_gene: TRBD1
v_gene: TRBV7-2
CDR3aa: CASSLVTRGQDGYTF

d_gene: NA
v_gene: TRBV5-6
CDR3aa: CASSNGARGSGETQYF

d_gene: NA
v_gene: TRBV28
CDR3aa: CASTTGGDEAFF

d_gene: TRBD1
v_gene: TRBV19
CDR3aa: CASRGTVYNSPLHF